This entry describes one T cell receptor beta chain. This table comes from immunoSEQ multiplex PCR, and its TCRdb copy is limited to in-frame clones, with some not included. The sample has about 120,000 clones; around 85% are singletons. The data stem from a study of blood T cell repertoires in COVID-19. Study at large: Samples of COVID-19 (acute and convalescent) were obtained from the United States, Italy and Spain.

The CDR3 consists of 14 residues. The V and J ends lost 3 bases and 3 bases respectively, with 12 bases between them. Germline V gives CDR1 SGHDN, CDR2 FVKESK. The TCR originated in a man aged 25-40 years with COVID-19, enrolled during active disease. The gene calls are TRBV14 and TRBJ2-7; TRBD1 is a possible D gene (5 bases). The sample comprised peripheral blood. The CDR3 coding sequence is TGTGCCAGCAGCCAGCAGGGCTGGGACTACGAGCAGTACTTC. Its translation: CASSQQGWDYEQYF.